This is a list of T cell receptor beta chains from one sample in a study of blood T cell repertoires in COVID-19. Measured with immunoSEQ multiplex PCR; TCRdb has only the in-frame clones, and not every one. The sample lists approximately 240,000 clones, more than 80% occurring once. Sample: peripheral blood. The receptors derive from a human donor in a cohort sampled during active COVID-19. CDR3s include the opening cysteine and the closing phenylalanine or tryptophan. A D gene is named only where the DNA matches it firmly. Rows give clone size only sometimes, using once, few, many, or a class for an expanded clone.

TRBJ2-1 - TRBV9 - TGTGCCAGCAGCGTAGATTCGGATTGGACTACCCCTTGTTTCTTC CASSVDSDWTTPCFF
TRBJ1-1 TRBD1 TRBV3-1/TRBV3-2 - TGTGCCAGCAGCCAAGCGTGGGACAGGGGGTTCTCCGAAGCTTTCTTT CASSQAWDRGFSEAFF
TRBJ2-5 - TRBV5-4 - TGTGCCAGCAGCTCCTCAGGGGCCAACGTAAAGACCCAGTACTTC CASSSSGANVKTQYF
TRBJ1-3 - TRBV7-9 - TGTGCCAGCAGCATCTCAAGGGGACTGCCACTCAACTCTGGAAACACCATATATTTT CASSISRGLPLNSGNTIYF
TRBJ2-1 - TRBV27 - TGTGCCAGCAGTTTCAAGAGCTCCTACAATGAGCAGTTCTTC CASSFKSSYNEQFF
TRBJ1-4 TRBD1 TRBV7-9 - TGTGCCAGCAGCTCTGTTACAGGGGGCTCTAATGAAAAACTGTTTTTT CASSSVTGGSNEKLFF
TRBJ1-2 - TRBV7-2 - TGTGCCAGCAGCACGGGGGGGGGCTATGGCTACACCTTC CASSTGGGYGYTF
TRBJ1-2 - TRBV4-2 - TGTGCCAGCAGCCAAGATCAAGGACTCACGGGATATGGCTACACCTTC CASSQDQGLTGYGYTF
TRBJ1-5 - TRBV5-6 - TGTGCCAGCAGCTTGGCAGGGGTTAGCAATCAGCCCCAGCATTTT CASSLAGVSNQPQHF
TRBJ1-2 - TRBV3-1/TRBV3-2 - TGTGCCAGCAGCCAAGGACAGTCTCCCGGCTACACCTTC CASSQGQSPGYTF
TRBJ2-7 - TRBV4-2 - TGTGCCAGCAGCCAAGGGGGGCAGGGTTACTACGAGCAGTACTTC CASSQGGQGYYEQYF
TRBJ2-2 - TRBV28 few TGTGCCAGCAGTTTGTCCGGGACACCAACGAACACCGGGGAGCTGTTTTTT CASSLSGTPTNTGELFF
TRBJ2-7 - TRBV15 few TGTGCCACCAGCAGAGATCTTCCGGGACTGGGGTTCTACGAGCAGTACTTC CATSRDLPGLGFYEQYF
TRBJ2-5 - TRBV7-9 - TGTGCCAGCAGCTTAAGTCGGACGGGGCAAGAGACCCAGTACTTC CASSLSRTGQETQYF
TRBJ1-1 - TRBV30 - TGTGCCTGGAGTAGGGGGATGAACACTGAAGCTTTCTTT CAWSRGMNTEAFF
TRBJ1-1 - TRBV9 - TGTGCCAGCAGCCCCCCGACACCTAACACTGAAGCTTTCTTT CASSPPTPNTEAFF
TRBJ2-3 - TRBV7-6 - TGTGCCAGCAGCCTTGGACTACTTGATACGCAGTATTTT CASSLGLLDTQYF
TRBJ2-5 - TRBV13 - TGTGCCAGCAGTTATGGAAGGGGCCAAGAGACCCAGTACTTC CASSYGRGQETQYF
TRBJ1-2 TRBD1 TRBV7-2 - TGTGCCAGCAGCTCGGGGACAGGGGGAGTTGGCTACACCTTC CASSSGTGGVGYTF
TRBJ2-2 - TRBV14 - TGTGCCAGCAGCCCAGACACGAACACCGGGGAGCTGTTTTTT CASSPDTNTGELFF
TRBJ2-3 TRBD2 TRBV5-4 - TGTGCCAGCAGCGGTAGCGGGAGAGTACATACGCAGTATTTT CASSGSGRVHTQYF
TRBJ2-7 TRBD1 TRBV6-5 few TGTGCCAGCAGTTACGGGACAGCGGCCTACGAGCAGTACTTC CASSYGTAAYEQYF
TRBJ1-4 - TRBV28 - TGTGCCAGCAGTCCGGGGACAACGGGTGAAAAACTGTTTTTT CASSPGTTGEKLFF
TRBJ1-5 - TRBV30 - TGTGCCTGGAGTTATAGGGGCGTTCAGCCCCAGCATTTT CAWSYRGVQPQHF
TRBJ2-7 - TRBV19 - TGTGCCAGTAGTTCTAATGACGAGCAGTACTTC CASSSNDEQYF
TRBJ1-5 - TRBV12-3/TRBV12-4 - TGTGCCAGCAGTTTGGAGCGTAGAACCCAGCATTTT CASSLERRTQHF
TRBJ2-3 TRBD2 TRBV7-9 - TGTGCCAGCAGCTCAGAGGGCGGGGGGACAGATACGCAGTATTTT CASSSEGGGTDTQYF
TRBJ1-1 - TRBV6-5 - TGTGCCAGCAGTATAAGCGCAGCCGACACTGAAGCTTTCTTT CASSISAADTEAFF
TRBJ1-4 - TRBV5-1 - TGCGCCAGCGCACCTACAACTAATGAAAAACTGTTTTTT CASAPTTNEKLFF
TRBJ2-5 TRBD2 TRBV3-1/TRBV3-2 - TGTGCCAGCAGCCAAGGGACTAGCGGTTTAGAGACCCAGTACTTC CASSQGTSGLETQYF
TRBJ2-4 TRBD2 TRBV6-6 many TGTGCCAGCAGCGGGACTAGCCACAAAAACATTCAGTACTTC CASSGTSHKNIQYF
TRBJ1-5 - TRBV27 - TGTGCCAGCAGTCATTCCAGGGAATTCAATCAGCCCCAGCATTTT CASSHSREFNQPQHF
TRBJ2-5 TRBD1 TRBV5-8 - TGTGCCAGCAGCCCACAGGGGTTTGGGGAGACCCAGTACTTC CASSPQGFGETQYF
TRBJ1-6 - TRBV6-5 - TGTGCCAGCAAACGCGAGGACAACTATAATTCACCCCTCCACTTT CASKREDNYNSPLHF
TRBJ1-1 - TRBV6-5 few TGTGCCACTCGGACCCCGGGACATATGAACACTGAAGCTTTCTTT CATRTPGHMNTEAFF
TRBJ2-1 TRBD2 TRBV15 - TGTGCCACCAGCCCTGCTAGCGGGAGGCCCAATGAGCAGTTCTTC CATSPASGRPNEQFF
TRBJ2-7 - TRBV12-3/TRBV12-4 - TGTGCCAGCAGTTTAGGGGCCCCCAGCGAGCAGTACTTC CASSLGAPSEQYF
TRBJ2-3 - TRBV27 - TGTGCCAGCAGTGCCCAGATTAGCACAGATACGCAGTATTTT CASSAQISTDTQYF
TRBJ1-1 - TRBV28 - TGTGCGGGGGGGCAGGTCGCCACTGAAGCTTTCTTT CAGGQVATEAFF
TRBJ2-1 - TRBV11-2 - TGTGCCAGCAGCCCTGGGGTCGGGGAATACAATGAGCAGTTCTTC CASSPGVGEYNEQFF
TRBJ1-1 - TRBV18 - TGTGCCAGCTCACCAGCTACCGGGGGGGCGAACACTGAAGCTTTCTTT CASSPATGGANTEAFF
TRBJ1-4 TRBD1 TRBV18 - TGTGCCAGCTCCCCAGCGGACAGGGCGTATGAAAAACTGTTTTTT CASSPADRAYEKLFF
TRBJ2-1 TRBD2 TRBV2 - TGTGCCAGCAGGGACTTACTAGCGGGAGTAGATGAGCAGTTCTTC CASRDLLAGVDEQFF
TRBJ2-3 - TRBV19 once TGTGCCAGTAGTCCCCAATTAAGCGGAAACACAGATACGCAGTATTTT CASSPQLSGNTDTQYF
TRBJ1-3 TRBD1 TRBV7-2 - TGTGCCAGCAGCTCTAGAGGGACAGGGTTTGGAAACACCATATATTTT CASSSRGTGFGNTIYF
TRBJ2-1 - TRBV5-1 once TGCGCCAGCAGCTTGGGACTAGAAGTAGATGAGCAGTTCTTC CASSLGLEVDEQFF
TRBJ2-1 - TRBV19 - TGTGCCAGTAGTGTAAGACAGAGCAATGAGCAGTTCTTC CASSVRQSNEQFF
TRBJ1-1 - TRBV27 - TGTGCCAGCAGTTTAAGAGGTGACAACACTGAAGCTTTCTTT CASSLRGDNTEAFF
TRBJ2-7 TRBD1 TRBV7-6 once TGTGCCAGCAGCTTAAGGGGACAGGGGATCCACGAGCAGTACTTC CASSLRGQGIHEQYF